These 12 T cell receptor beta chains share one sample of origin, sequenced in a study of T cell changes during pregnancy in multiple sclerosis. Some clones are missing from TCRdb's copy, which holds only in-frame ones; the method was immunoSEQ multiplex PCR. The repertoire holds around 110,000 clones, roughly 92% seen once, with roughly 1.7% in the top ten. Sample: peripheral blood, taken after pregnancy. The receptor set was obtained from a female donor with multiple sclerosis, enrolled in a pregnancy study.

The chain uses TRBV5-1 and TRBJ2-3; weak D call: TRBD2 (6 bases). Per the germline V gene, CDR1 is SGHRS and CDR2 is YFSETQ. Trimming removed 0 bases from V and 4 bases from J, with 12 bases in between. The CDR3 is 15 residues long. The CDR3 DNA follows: TGCGCCAGCAGCTTGGGCGGGATTGAGGCAGATACGCAGTATTTT. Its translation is CASSLGGIEADTQYF.

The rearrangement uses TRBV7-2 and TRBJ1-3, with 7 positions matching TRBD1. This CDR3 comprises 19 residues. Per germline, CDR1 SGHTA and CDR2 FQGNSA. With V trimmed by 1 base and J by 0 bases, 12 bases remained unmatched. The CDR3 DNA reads TGTGCCAGCAGCTTAGGGGACAGTCGACAGGCCTTCTCTGGAAACACCATATATTTT. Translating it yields CASSLGDSRQAFSGNTIYF.

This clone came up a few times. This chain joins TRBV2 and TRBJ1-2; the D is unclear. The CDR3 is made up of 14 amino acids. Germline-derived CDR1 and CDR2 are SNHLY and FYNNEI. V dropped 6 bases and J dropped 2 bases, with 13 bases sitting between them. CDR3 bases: TGTGCCAGCAGATCGGGGAGTCGAAACTATGGCTACACCTTC. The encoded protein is CASRSGSRNYGYTF.

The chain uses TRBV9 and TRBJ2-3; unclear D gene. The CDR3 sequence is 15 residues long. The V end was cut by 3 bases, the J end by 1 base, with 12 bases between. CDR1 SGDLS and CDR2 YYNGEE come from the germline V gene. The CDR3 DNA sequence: TGTGCCAGCAGCGGTAACATCCCACGCACAGATACGCAGTATTTT. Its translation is CASSGNIPRTDTQYF.

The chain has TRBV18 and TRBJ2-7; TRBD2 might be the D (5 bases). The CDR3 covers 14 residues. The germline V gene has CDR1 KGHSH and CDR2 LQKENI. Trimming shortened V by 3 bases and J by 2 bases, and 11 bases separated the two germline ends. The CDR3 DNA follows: TGTGCCAGCTCACCGCTTGGACTCCCCTACGAGCAGTACTTC. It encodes CASSPLGLPYEQYF.

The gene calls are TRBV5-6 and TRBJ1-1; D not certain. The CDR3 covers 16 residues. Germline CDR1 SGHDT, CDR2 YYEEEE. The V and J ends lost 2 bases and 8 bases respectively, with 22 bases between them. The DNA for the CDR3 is TGTGCCAGCAGCTTAGGTACGGAGCCTCGCTGGTTCGAAGCTTTCTTT. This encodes CASSLGTEPRWFEAFF.

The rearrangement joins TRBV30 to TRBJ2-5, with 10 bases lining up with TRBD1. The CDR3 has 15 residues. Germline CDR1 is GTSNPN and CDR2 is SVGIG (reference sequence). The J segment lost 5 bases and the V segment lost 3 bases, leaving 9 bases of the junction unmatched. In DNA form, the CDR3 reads TGTGCCTGGAGCTCGGGACAGGGGCCGACGGAGACCCAGTACTTC. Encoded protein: CAWSSGQGPTETQYF.

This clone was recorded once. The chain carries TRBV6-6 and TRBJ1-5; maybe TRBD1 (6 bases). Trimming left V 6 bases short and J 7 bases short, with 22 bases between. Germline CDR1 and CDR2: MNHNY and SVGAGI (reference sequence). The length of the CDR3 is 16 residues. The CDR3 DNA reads TGTGCCAGCAGCCCTCCGGGCGTGGGGGGGCGGCAGCCCCAGCATTTT. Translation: CASSPPGVGGRQPQHF.

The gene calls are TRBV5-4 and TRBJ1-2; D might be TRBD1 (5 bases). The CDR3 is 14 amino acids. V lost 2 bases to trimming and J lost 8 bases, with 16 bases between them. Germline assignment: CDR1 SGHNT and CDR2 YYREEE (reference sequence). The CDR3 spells CASSLPGREEGYTF. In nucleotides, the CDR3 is TGTGCCAGCAGCTTACCAGGGAGGGAGGAGGGCTACACCTTC.

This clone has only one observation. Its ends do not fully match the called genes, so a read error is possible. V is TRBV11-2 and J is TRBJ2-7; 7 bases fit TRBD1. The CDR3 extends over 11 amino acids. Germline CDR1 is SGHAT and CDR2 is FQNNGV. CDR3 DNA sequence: TGTGCCAGCAGCTCCCCGACAGGGCCCCTCTTC. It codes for CASSSPTGPLF.

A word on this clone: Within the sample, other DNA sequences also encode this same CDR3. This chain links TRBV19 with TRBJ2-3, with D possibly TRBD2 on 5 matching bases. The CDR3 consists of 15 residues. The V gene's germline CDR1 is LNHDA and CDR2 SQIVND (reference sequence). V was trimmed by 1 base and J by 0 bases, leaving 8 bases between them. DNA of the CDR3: TGTGCCAGTAGTATAGCGAGCGGTAGCACAGATACGCAGTATTTT. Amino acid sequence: CASSIASGSTDTQYF.

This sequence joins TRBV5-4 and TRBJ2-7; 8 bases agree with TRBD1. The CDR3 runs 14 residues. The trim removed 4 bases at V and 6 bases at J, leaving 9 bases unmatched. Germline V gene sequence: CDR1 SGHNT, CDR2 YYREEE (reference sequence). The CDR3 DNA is TGTGCCAGCAGCGCGGACAGGGTTTCGGGCGAGCAGTACTTC. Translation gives CASSADRVSGEQYF.